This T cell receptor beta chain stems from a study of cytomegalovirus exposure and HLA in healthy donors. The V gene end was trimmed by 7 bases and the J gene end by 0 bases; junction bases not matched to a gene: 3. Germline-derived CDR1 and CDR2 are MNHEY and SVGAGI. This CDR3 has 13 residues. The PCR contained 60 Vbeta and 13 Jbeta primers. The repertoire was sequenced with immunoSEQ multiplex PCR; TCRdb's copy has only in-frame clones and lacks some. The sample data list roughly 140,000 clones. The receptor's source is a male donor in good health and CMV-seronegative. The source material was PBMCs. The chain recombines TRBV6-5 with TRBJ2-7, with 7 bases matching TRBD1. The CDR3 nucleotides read TGTGCCAGCACAGGGACAGCCTCCTACGAGCAGTACTTC. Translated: CASTGTASYEQYF.